This T cell receptor beta chain was identified in a study of human T cells and chemical hapten exposure. Study summary: The sensitizing agent was 2% DPC, placed on 2 cm by 2 cm of upper inner arm skin. Study results and limitations: Sensitizing to DPC left TCRs with a frequency above 1 in 1000 unaltered.

Time point in this sample: patch test 2, 6 weeks after DPC sensitization. Treatment here: therapeutic diphenylcyclopropenone sensitization with weekly scalp DPC. Total RNA extraction was carried out from unfractionated whole blood. This clonotype was detected ten times or more. No antigen is known for it. The CDR3 runs 15 residues. Trimming stripped 1 base from V and 6 bases from J, with 12 bases between. TCRdb reprocessed the RACE reads with MiXCR, giving one entry per CDR3 protein. The top ten clones hold approximately 3.7% of a sample with around 67,000 distinct CDR3 sequences, about 9% of them seen once.

Sequencing was performed on whole blood, taken in connection with sensitization to the hapten diphenylcyclopropenone (DPC). The chain couples TRBV12-3 or TRBV12-4 to TRBJ1-4, with no clear D. The source of this sequence is a woman in her forties or fifties with alopecia areata. Some clones in this sample may be carry-over from other donors' samples. The CDR3 DNA follows: TGTGCCAGCAGTTTAGGAGGGTTAGGTGATGAAAAACTGTTTTTT. Amino acid sequence: CASSLGGLGDEKLFF.